At least ten counts were recorded for the clone carrying this TCR beta chain. Germline CDR1 DFQATT, CDR2 SNEGSKA (reference sequence). The germline V and J ends were trimmed by 6 bases and 4 bases, with 17 bases remaining between them. The CDR3 is made up of 14 amino acids. These data belong to a study of spatial heterogeneity in lung cancer. Overall study context: Detection of beta-chain sequences consistently exceeded that of alpha-chain sequences.

Described time point: sample taken at primary tumor resection. The donors were approximately 70 patients with non-small cell lung cancer that was early-stage and untreated. Whole RNA, isolated from tumor, nontumor lung or frozen PBMC, was sequenced without prior sorting. The library protocol tagged each TCR cDNA with a unique molecular identifier. One entry per CDR3 protein results from TCRdb running MiXCR on the 5' RACE reads. Altogether about 38,000 distinct CDR3 sequences are present, more than 4.5% being singletons, with the ten largest covering roughly 25%. The specimen comprised PBMCs, sampled at surgery. V and J are TRBV20-1 and TRBJ2-3; D is perhaps TRBD2 (6 bases). The sequence came from a female donor with early-stage non-small cell lung cancer. In nucleotides, the CDR3 is TGCAGTGCCTCCGCCCGGGCTAGCGCAGATACGCAGTATTTT. As protein: CSASARASADTQYF.